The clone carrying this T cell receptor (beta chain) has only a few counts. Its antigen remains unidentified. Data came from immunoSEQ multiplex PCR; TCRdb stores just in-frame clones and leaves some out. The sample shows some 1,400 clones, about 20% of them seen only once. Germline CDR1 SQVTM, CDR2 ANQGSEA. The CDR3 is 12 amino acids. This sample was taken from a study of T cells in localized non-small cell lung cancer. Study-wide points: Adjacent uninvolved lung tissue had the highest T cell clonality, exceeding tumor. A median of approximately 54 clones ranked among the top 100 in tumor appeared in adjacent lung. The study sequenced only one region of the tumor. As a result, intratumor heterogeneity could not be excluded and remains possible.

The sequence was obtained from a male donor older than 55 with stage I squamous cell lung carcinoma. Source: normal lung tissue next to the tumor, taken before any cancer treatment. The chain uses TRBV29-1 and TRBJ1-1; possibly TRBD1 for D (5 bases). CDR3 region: CTCGDGNTEAFF. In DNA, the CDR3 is TGCACCTGCGGGGACGGGAACACTGAAGCTTTCTTT.